These 32 T cell receptor beta chains share one sample of origin, sequenced in a study of cytomegalovirus exposure and HLA in healthy donors. The PCR had 60 Vbeta and 13 Jbeta primers. Measured with immunoSEQ multiplex PCR; TCRdb has only the in-frame clones, and not every one. This sample has roughly 130,000 clones, with 74% found just once. The sequencing input was PBMCs. The receptors here all came from a man between 18 and 35 years old in good health and CMV-seropositive.

The chain has TRBV18 and TRBJ2-1, with D perhaps matching TRBD1 (6 bases). The CDR3 has 16 residues. CDR1 KGHSH and CDR2 LQKENI come from the germline V gene. V lost 4 bases and J lost 7, with 20 bases in between. This chain's CDR3 is CASSRTAPGVGNEQFF. For the CDR3, the DNA is TGTGCCAGCTCACGTACCGCCCCAGGGGTCGGGAATGAGCAGTTCTTC.

This rearrangement joins TRBV7-7 to TRBJ2-7, with D tentatively TRBD1 or TRBD2 (5 bases each). Germline lookup yields CDR1 SSHAT and CDR2 FNYEAQ (reference sequence). The CDR3 has 15 residues. This chain's CDR3 is CARSLARKGFYEQYF. The CDR3 DNA sequence: TGTGCTAGAAGCTTAGCGCGAAAGGGGTTCTACGAGCAGTACTTC.

The rearrangement uses TRBV5-1 and TRBJ2-1; 8 bases are a match to TRBD1. Germline loops: CDR1 SGHRS, CDR2 YFSETQ. The V segment lost 4 bases and the J segment 5 bases; nucleotides outside the gene matches: 5. The CDR3 is 14 residues long. The CDR3 sequence: CASSPGQGNNEQFF. CDR3 coding DNA: TGCGCCAGCAGCCCCGGACAGGGTAACAATGAGCAGTTCTTC.

V and J are TRBV14 and TRBJ2-3; the D gene is possibly TRBD1 (5 bases). Deletions cut 0 bases from V and 2 bases from J, with 12 bases between. The CDR3 contains 16 residues. Germline CDR1 SGHDN, CDR2 FVKESK. CDR3 in amino acids: CASSQDWIRDTDTQYF. The DNA of the CDR3 is TGTGCCAGCAGCCAAGATTGGATCAGGGACACAGATACGCAGTATTTT.

V and J are TRBV6-5 and TRBJ2-2, with a possible D match to TRBD2 (6 bases). The CDR3 extends over 15 amino acids. Deletions cut 0 bases from V and 7 bases from J, with 12 bases between. Germline assignment: CDR1 MNHEY and CDR2 SVGAGI. As DNA, the CDR3 is TGTGCCAGCAGTTACTCGATTGGGGGGTACGGGGAGCTGTTTTTT. It yields the protein CASSYSIGGYGELFF.

This clone was observed a single time. The chain employs TRBV11-2 and TRBJ2-3, with TRBD2 matching 8 bases. Germline trimming cut 4 bases from V and 11 bases from J; bases unmatched to any gene: 11. This CDR3 spans 14 amino acids. The germline CDR1 and CDR2 sequences are SGHAT and FQNNGV. The CDR3 region has the DNA TGTGCCAGCAGCTCTAGCGGGCACTCGGTTGGGCAGTATTTT. Its protein is CASSSSGHSVGQYF.

This clone has a handful of counts. The chain recombines TRBV25-1 with TRBJ2-7; 11 bases fit TRBD2. The CDR3 is made up of 15 amino acids. Germline CDR1 reads MGHDK; CDR2 reads SYGVNS. Trimming removed 7 bases from V and 3 bases from J; junction bases left unmatched: 8. CDR3 sequence (DNA): TGTGCCAGCATAGGGACTAGCGGAAGGAGCTACGAGCAGTACTTC. It codes for CASIGTSGRSYEQYF.

There are a few counts of this clone. The chain links TRBV19 to TRBJ1-1; D gene ambiguous. V lost 3 bases to trimming and J lost 1 base, with 9 bases between them. This CDR3 region has 14 residues. Germline CDR1 LNHDA, CDR2 SQIVND (reference sequence). CDR3 DNA: TGTGCCAGTAGTATCAACAGTGAGAACACTGAAGCTTTCTTT. This codes for CASSINSENTEAFF. Together with reference TRBV19 and TRBJ1-1, the CDR3 gives the full variable domain: DGGITQSPKYLFRKEGQNVTLSCEQNLNHDAMYWYRQDPGQGLRLIYYSQIVNDFQKGDIAEGYSVSREKKESFPLTVTSAQKNPTAFYLCASSINSENTEAFFGQGTRLTVV.

In this sample, this clone turned up once. The chain couples TRBV6-5 to TRBJ2-5; TRBD1 is a possible D gene (6 bases). The V end was cut by 2 bases, the J end by 6 bases, with 16 bases between. This CDR3 region has 15 residues. Per the germline V gene, CDR1 is MNHEY and CDR2 is SVGAGI. The CDR3, as DNA: TGTGCCAGCAGTTACGCAGGGGCTTACAGCAAGACCCAGTACTTC. This translates into CASSYAGAYSKTQYF.

The genes are TRBV5-4 and TRBJ2-2; D call uncertain. Trimming removed 4 bases from V and 4 bases from J, with 17 bases in between. The CDR3 sequence is 16 residues long. Germline lookup yields CDR1 SGHNT and CDR2 YYREEE (reference sequence). CDR3 amino acids: CASSRDFAPGTGELFF. The CDR3 DNA reads TGTGCCAGCAGCCGTGACTTTGCCCCGGGCACCGGGGAGCTGTTTTTT.

The chain combines TRBV10-1 with TRBJ2-2; D not resolved. The CDR3 length is 15 residues. CDR1 and CDR2 from the germline V gene are WNHNN and SYGVQD (reference sequence). Between the trimmed V and J ends, which lost 2 bases and 2 bases, there was a span of 9 bases. CDR3 loop: CASSEKLFNTGELFF. The DNA for the CDR3 is TGCGCCAGCAGTGAGAAATTATTCAACACCGGGGAGCTGTTTTTT.

V gene TRBV5-3 combines with J gene TRBJ1-2; 7 bases map to TRBD1. TRBV5-3 is noted as an ORF with a role that remains uncertain. Trimming cost V 4 bases and J 12 bases; bases outside gene matches: 18. CDR3 length equals 15 residues. The CDR3 sequence is CARSLRTGWGKGDTF. The CDR3 DNA reads as TGTGCCAGAAGCCTCAGGACAGGTTGGGGGAAGGGGGACACCTTC.

The DNA for the CDR3 is TGTGCCTGGAGTGTAAGAGGACAGAACTATGGCTACACCTTC. It is translated as CAWSVRGQNYGYTF. This chain uses TRBV30 with TRBJ1-2, with a weak D call TRBD1 (6 bases). With 0 bases removed from V and 2 bases from J, the gap between germline ends came to 10 bases. The germline V gene has CDR1 GTSNPN and CDR2 SVGIG (reference sequence). The CDR3 covers 14 residues.

This rearrangement joins TRBV18 to TRBJ1-4; TRBD1 matches 8 bases. The CDR3 contains 15 residues. Germline CDR1 and CDR2: KGHSH and LQKENI. Losses at the gene ends were 4 bases for V and 7 bases for J; bases not matched to a gene: 8. Here the CDR3 reads CASSLNTGGIEKLFF. The CDR3 DNA reads as TGTGCCAGCTCACTGAACACAGGGGGAATTGAAAAACTGTTTTTT.

This clone was observed a few times. This rearrangement joins TRBV5-4 to TRBJ2-3; TRBD1 is a possible D gene (6 bases). The ends were cut back, 2 bases at V and 4 bases at J, with 20 bases in the middle. The germline V gene has CDR1 SGHNT and CDR2 YYREEE (reference sequence). The CDR3 loop spans 17 amino acids. The CDR3 loop reads CASSLYQGRFVSDTQYF. The CDR3 DNA reads TGTGCCAGCAGCTTATACCAGGGGCGCTTTGTTTCAGATACGCAGTATTTT.

This chain uses TRBV6-5 with TRBJ1-5; the match to TRBD1 covers 7 bases. The CDR3 is 15 amino acids. The V and J ends lost 6 bases and 0 bases, in that order; junction bases with no gene match: 5. Germline assignment: CDR1 MNHEY and CDR2 SVGAGI. This CDR3 reads CASRPGTASNQPQHF. The CDR3 DNA sequence: TGTGCCAGCAGACCCGGGACAGCTAGCAATCAGCCCCAGCATTTT.

The chain has TRBV21-1 and TRBJ2-1; the table's D call of TRBD2 was not tested on the DNA. TRBV21-1 is annotated as a pseudogene. The CDR3 covers 15 residues. Here the CDR3 reads CASSKLSGGATEQFF. DNA of the CDR3: TGTGCCAGCAGCAAACTGAGCGGGGGGGCCACTGAGCAGTTCTTC.

The V call is TRBV5-1, the J call TRBJ1-1; 8 bases align to TRBD1. Trimming removed 5 bases from V and 5 bases from J; junction bases left unmatched: 8. The CDR3 spans 14 residues. Looked up from germline, CDR1 is SGHRS and CDR2 is YFSETQ. The CDR3 sequence: CASSLGQGLTEAFF. The CDR3 DNA sequence: TGCGCCAGCAGTCTCGGACAGGGCTTGACTGAAGCTTTCTTT.

This sequence joins TRBV6-6 and TRBJ1-2; the D is unclear. CDR3 length: 14 residues. The V end lost 6 bases, the J end lost 8 bases, and 19 bases lay between the germline ends. The germline V gene encodes CDR1 MNHNY and CDR2 SVGAGI (reference sequence). The CDR3 reads CASRHLREARGYTF. CDR3 DNA sequence: TGTGCCAGCAGACACCTCCGGGAAGCACGGGGCTACACCTTC.

The genes are TRBV5-1 and TRBJ2-2, with D hard to call. Trimming took off 2 bases at V and 1 base at J, with 9 bases between the two ends. Germline-derived CDR1 and CDR2 are SGHRS and YFSETQ. This CDR3 comprises 15 residues. Here the CDR3 DNA reads TGCGCCAGCAGCTTACGGCGACAGAACACCGGGGAGCTGTTTTTT. Translating it yields CASSLRRQNTGELFF.

On this clone: This CDR3 is also generated by other DNA sequences in the sample. The CDR3 nucleotides are TGTGCCTGGAGTGTTGGGCAGGGAGAGACCCAGTACTTC. This codes for CAWSVGQGETQYF. The rearrangement uses TRBV30 and TRBJ2-5; tentatively, D is TRBD1 (5 bases). V lost 0 bases to trimming and J lost 4 bases, with 9 bases between them. The CDR3 loop spans 13 amino acids. Germline V lookup: CDR1 GTSNPN, CDR2 SVGIG (reference sequence).

The chain joins TRBV2 to TRBJ1-2; D is unresolved. Per the germline V gene, CDR1 is SNHLY and CDR2 is FYNNEI. Deletions cut 3 bases from V and 8 bases from J, with 16 bases between. There are 14 residues in the CDR3. In DNA form, the CDR3 reads TGTGCCAGCAGTGATCGTCCCACCCGAGGGGGCTACACCTTC. Translating it yields CASSDRPTRGGYTF.

J is TRBJ2-7 and V is TRBV4-2, with 15 bases fitting TRBD2. V shed 4 bases, J shed 3 bases, and the junction held 4 bases outside the gene matches. The germline V gene encodes CDR1 LGHNA and CDR2 YNFKEQ. The CDR3 totals 16 residues. The CDR3 sequence: CASSLEGLAGGYEQYF. CDR3 DNA sequence: TGTGCCAGCAGCCTAGAGGGACTAGCGGGGGGCTACGAGCAGTACTTC.

The CDR3 region is CASSSVEDTQYF. DNA of the CDR3: TGTGCCAGCAGCTCGGTAGAAGATACGCAGTATTTT. The genes are TRBV11-2 and TRBJ2-3; D is ambiguous. Germline lookup yields CDR1 SGHAT and CDR2 FQNNGV. Trimming removed 4 bases at V and 5 bases at J, with 7 bases between. The CDR3 is 12 amino acids.

V usage is TRBV5-4 and J usage is TRBJ1-6; D is possibly TRBD1 (5 bases). Germline V gives CDR1 SGHNT, CDR2 YYREEE (reference sequence). CDR3 length: 15 amino acids. V was pared by 0 bases and J by 7 bases, with 11 bases between. CDR3 sequence reads: CASSLDLDRNSPLHF. CDR3 nucleotide sequence: TGTGCCAGCAGCTTGGACCTTGACAGAAATTCACCCCTCCACTTT. Complete variable domain (other parts from reference TRBV5-4 and TRBJ1-6): ETGVTQSPTHLIKTRGQQVTLRCSSQSGHNTVSWYQQALGQGPQFIFQYYREEENGRGNFPPRFSGLQFPNYSSELNVNALELDDSALYLCASSLDLDRNSPLHFGNGTRLTVT.

The V and J genes are TRBV6-5 and TRBJ2-2, with TRBD2 identical over 7 bases. The CDR3 sequence is 16 residues long. CDR1 is MNHEY, CDR2 SVGAGI, per germline. Trimming cost V 4 bases and J 5 bases; bases outside gene matches: 10. CDR3 region: CASSSLGGTATGELFF. The CDR3 region has the DNA TGTGCCAGCAGTTCACTCGGGGGGACTGCGACCGGGGAGCTGTTTTTT.

CDR3 sequence: CASSLRGVGTGELFF. CDR3 in DNA: TGTGCCAGCAGCTTAAGGGGCGTAGGGACCGGGGAGCTGTTTTTT. This sequence joins TRBV11-3 and TRBJ2-2; D is possibly TRBD1 (5 bases). Per the germline V gene, CDR1 is SGHNT and CDR2 is YENEEA. The CDR3 extends over 15 amino acids. The V end was cut by 2 bases, the J end by 5 bases, with 12 bases between.

This clone was detected a few times. V gene TRBV11-2 combines with J gene TRBJ1-2; a possible D gene is TRBD1 (5 bases). Trimming pared 8 bases from V and 4 bases from J, leaving 14 bases between. The germline gives CDR1 SGHAT, CDR2 FQNNGV. There are 13 residues in the CDR3. The CDR3 DNA reads TGTGCCAGCTCGCATGGAAGGGGCTATGGCTACACCTTC. It codes for CASSHGRGYGYTF.

The genes are TRBV30 and TRBJ1-4, with TRBD1 matching over 8 bases. The CDR3 length is 13 residues. V was pared by 5 bases and J by 6 bases, with 5 bases of the junction left unmatched. CDR1 and CDR2 (germline): GTSNPN, SVGIG (reference sequence). Written as DNA, the CDR3 is TGTGCCTGGTCTCAGGGGGCGGATGAAAAACTGTTTTTT. This codes for CAWSQGADEKLFF.

The chain is built from TRBV7-2 and TRBJ1-2, with 9 bases aligning to TRBD1. The ends lost 5 bases at V and 5 bases at J; junction bases unmatched: 6. The CDR3 loop spans 14 amino acids. Germline CDR1 SGHTA, CDR2 FQGNSA. CDR3 coding DNA: TGTGCCAGCAGCATCGACAGGGGGGAGTATGGCTACACCTTC. This translates into CASSIDRGEYGYTF. Filled out from reference TRBV7-2 and TRBJ1-2, the complete variable domain reads GAGVSQSPSNKVTEKGKDVELRCDPISGHTALYWYRQSLGQGLEFLIYFQGNSAPDKSGLPSDRFSAERTGGSVSTLTIQRTQQEDSAVYLCASSIDRGEYGYTFGSGTRLTVV.

The chain employs TRBV9 and TRBJ2-1; tentatively, D is TRBD2 (5 bases). Germline loops: CDR1 SGDLS, CDR2 YYNGEE. V was cut by 1 base and J by 4 bases, with 12 bases left in between. There are 15 residues in the CDR3. CDR3 DNA sequence: TGTGCCAGCAGCGTATCGGGAATCGGGTACAATGAGCAGTTCTTC. It translates to CASSVSGIGYNEQFF.

This clone occurred a few times. In nucleotides, the CDR3 is TGTGCCTGGAGTACCGGGACTAGCGGGAGTGTTACGCAGTATTTT. As protein: CAWSTGTSGSVTQYF. V and J are TRBV30 and TRBJ2-3; TRBD2 matches 14 bases. Germline V lookup: CDR1 GTSNPN, CDR2 SVGIG (reference sequence). V gave up 2 bases and J gave up 8 bases; unmatched junction bases: 6. The CDR3 is 15 residues long.